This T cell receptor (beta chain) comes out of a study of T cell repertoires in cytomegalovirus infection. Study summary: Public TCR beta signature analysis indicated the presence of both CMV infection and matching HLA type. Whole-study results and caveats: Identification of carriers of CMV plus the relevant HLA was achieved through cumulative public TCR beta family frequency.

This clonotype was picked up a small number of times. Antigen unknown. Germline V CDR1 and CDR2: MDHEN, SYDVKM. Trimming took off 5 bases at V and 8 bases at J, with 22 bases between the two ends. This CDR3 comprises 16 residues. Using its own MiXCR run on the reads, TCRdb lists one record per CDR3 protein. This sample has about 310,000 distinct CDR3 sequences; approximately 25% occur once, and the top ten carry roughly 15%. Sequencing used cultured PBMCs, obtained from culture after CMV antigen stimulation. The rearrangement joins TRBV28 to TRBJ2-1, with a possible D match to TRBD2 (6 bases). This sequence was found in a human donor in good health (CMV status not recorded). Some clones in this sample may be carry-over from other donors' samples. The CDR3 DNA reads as TGTGCCAGCAGTCCCTCGTTTGAGACTAGTAGCGATGAGCAGTTCTTC. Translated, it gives CASSPSFETSSDEQFF.